Listed below are T cell receptor beta chains from one sample, sequenced in a study of cytomegalovirus exposure and HLA in healthy donors. Method: immunoSEQ multiplex PCR; TCRdb's copy keeps in-frame clones and lacks some. This sample yields 100,000 or so clones, of which roughly nine tenths are seen a single time; over 3% belongs to the top ten. Sequences were obtained from PBMCs. All receptors come from a woman younger than 30 in good health and CMV-seropositive. The CDR3 runs from the conserved cysteine through the conserved F or W. Each record gives: clone size, V gene, J gene, D gene, CDR3 protein, CDR3 DNA. A D gene is named only where the DNA matches it firmly. Size values are once, few and many counts, or a class for expanded clones, and some rows have none.

size: once; V: TRBV29-1; J: TRBJ2-5; D: NA; CDR3: CSVSRDTQETQYF; DNA: TGCAGCGTGTCCCGGGACACACAAGAGACCCAGTACTTC
size: NA; V: TRBV5-4; J: TRBJ2-7; D: TRBD2; CDR3: CASKRAGGPEQYF; DNA: TGTGCCAGCAAGAGAGCGGGAGGGCCCGAGCAGTACTTC
size: NA; V: TRBV10-3; J: TRBJ1-5; D: TRBD1; CDR3: CAISITGVGQPQHF; DNA: TGTGCCATCAGCATTACAGGGGTCGGCCAGCCCCAGCATTTT
size: NA; V: TRBV28; J: TRBJ1-5; D: NA; CDR3: CASSKGGQPQHF; DNA: TGTGCCAGCAGTAAGGGAGGGCAGCCCCAGCATTTT
size: NA; V: TRBV7-8; J: TRBJ2-7; D: NA; CDR3: CASSLREVSYEQYF; DNA: TGTGCCAGCAGCTTACGGGAAGTCTCCTACGAGCAGTACTTC
size: NA; V: TRBV19; J: TRBJ2-7; D: TRBD2; CDR3: CASSMISGRTYEQYF; DNA: TGTGCCAGTAGTATGATTAGCGGGAGGACTTACGAGCAGTACTTC
size: NA; V: TRBV7-2; J: TRBJ1-2; D: NA; CDR3: CASSLEIPRSGYTF; DNA: TGTGCCAGCAGCTTAGAGATACCTCGGAGTGGCTACACCTTC
size: NA; V: TRBV10-3; J: TRBJ2-1; D: TRBD2; CDR3: CAIGQGGFKAPYNEQFF; DNA: TGTGCCATCGGGCAGGGAGGGTTCAAGGCTCCCTACAATGAGCAGTTCTTC
size: NA; V: TRBV2; J: TRBJ1-2; D: NA; CDR3: CASSESGGAGYGYTF; DNA: TGTGCCAGCAGTGAAAGCGGGGGAGCGGGCTATGGCTACACCTTC
size: NA; V: TRBV10-3; J: TRBJ2-2; D: NA; CDR3: CAVGHPGTGELFF; DNA: TGTGCCGTAGGACACCCGGGCACCGGGGAGCTGTTTTTT
size: NA; V: TRBV7-3; J: TRBJ2-3; D: TRBD1; CDR3: CASSLKGTASSTDTQYF; DNA: TGTGCCAGCAGCTTAAAAGGGACAGCCTCTAGCACAGATACGCAGTATTTT